What follows are 26 T cell receptor beta chains derived from one specimen sequenced in a study of T cells after yellow fever vaccination (dated by TCRdb to between 2018 and 2020). Library prep was done by 5' RACE. TCRdb names Illumina HiSeq 2500 as the instrument used. Through fastp at Q25 and MiXCR, TCRdb rebuilt clones from the public reads, retaining in-frame beta chains. Each record represents a unique CDR3 protein, reported with the most common genes and DNA among its rows. The sample table contains 110,000 or so distinct CDR3 sequences; only one count was recorded for 7.2% of them. The top ten clonotypes cover 2.7% of the sample. The treatment or condition tag for this specimen amounts to: live attenuated yellow fever vaccine strain. Sequencing used CD4+ T cells sorted from PBMCs, obtained about 49 days after the first yellow fever vaccination. These receptors originate from a man between 18 and 35 years old who received the YFV17D yellow fever vaccine.

This clonotype occurred many times. The rearrangement joins TRBV20-1 to TRBJ1-5; 12 bases line up with TRBD1. After removal of 2 bases from V and 7 bases from J, the junction contained 9 bases not matched to a gene. Germline CDR1 and CDR2: DFQATT and SNEGSKA (reference sequence). CDR3 length: 16 residues. CDR3 coding DNA: TGCAGTGCTAGATTCTCCGGGACAGGGGGCGACCAGCCCCAGCATTTT. Translation gives CSARFSGTGGDQPQHF.

The chain joins TRBV12-3 or TRBV12-4 to TRBJ1-1, with no clear D. The CDR3 has 14 residues. Trimming took off 2 bases at V and 7 bases at J, with 14 bases between the two ends. The CDR3 DNA is TGTGCCAGCAGTTTACGTACCCGAGGAATTGAAGCTTTCTTT. Its protein is CASSLRTRGIEAFF.

This clonotype has only a few counts. This CDR3 is CASSPGSGGWQPQHF. CDR3 nucleotide sequence: TGTGCCAGCAGCCCGGGATCAGGGGGCTGGCAGCCCCAGCATTTT. The chain combines TRBV7-2 with TRBJ1-5; 8 bases are a match to TRBD1. There are 15 residues in the CDR3. V lost 5 bases to trimming and J lost 7 bases; unmatched junction nucleotides: 10. The germline CDR1 and CDR2 sequences are SGHTA and FQGNSA.

The sample holds many counts of this clonotype. The CDR3 loop is CASSFGSGPETQYF. CDR3 DNA: TGCGCCAGCAGCTTTGGCTCGGGGCCAGAGACCCAGTACTTC. The chain combines TRBV5-1 with TRBJ2-5; D might be TRBD1 or TRBD2, each matching 5 bases. The CDR3 sequence is 14 residues long. The germline CDR1 and CDR2 sequences are SGHRS and YFSETQ. V shed 2 bases and J shed 4 bases, with 12 bases lying between them.

V gene TRBV5-6 combines with J gene TRBJ2-3, with 9 nucleotides matching TRBD2. V lost 9 bases and J lost 4; bases outside the gene matches: 12. The CDR3 covers 15 residues. Per germline, CDR1 SGHDT and CDR2 YYEEEE. The CDR3 DNA sequence: TGTGCCATGGGCCCCGGGACTAGCTGCTCAGATACGCAGTATTTT. The encoded protein is CAMGPGTSCSDTQYF.

This clonotype was detected ten times or more. V and J are TRBV7-2 and TRBJ1-3, with 9 nucleotides matching TRBD1. From germline, CDR1 is SGHTA and CDR2 FQGNSA. This CDR3 has 14 residues. The J segment lost 5 bases and the V segment lost 3 bases, leaving 2 bases of the junction unmatched. CDR3 loop: CASSFGQGRNTIYF. For the CDR3, the DNA is TGTGCCAGCAGCTTTGGACAGGGGAGAAACACCATATATTTT.

At least ten counts were recorded for this clonotype. V gene TRBV28 combines with J gene TRBJ1-5, with D possibly TRBD1 on 5 matching bases. V shed 5 bases and J shed 0 bases, with 11 bases lying between them. Germline lookup yields CDR1 MDHEN and CDR2 SYDVKM. CDR3 length equals 15 residues. CDR3 sequence (DNA): TGTGCCAGCAGTGCACCAGGGAATAGCAATCAGCCCCAGCATTTT. Its translation is CASSAPGNSNQPQHF.

Details on this clonotype: This clone may be a read error of a much larger clone one base away. The V call is TRBV4-1, the J call TRBJ2-3; TRBD1 matches 8 bases. CDR3 size: 15 residues. Germline values: CDR1 MGHRA, CDR2 YSYEKL. The CDR3 here is CASRQADRGTDTHYF. CDR3 DNA: TGCGCCAGCAGGCAAGCCGACAGGGGCACAGATACGCACTATTTT.

This clonotype has at least ten counts. The chain is built from TRBV20-1 and TRBJ2-3; D may be TRBD1 or TRBD2 (5 bases each). The germline V gene encodes CDR1 DFQATT and CDR2 SNEGSKA (reference sequence). The CDR3 is 16 residues long. With 5 bases removed from V and 0 bases from J, the gap between germline ends came to 18 bases. The CDR3: CSAHPQFGASTDTQYF. The CDR3 nucleotides read TGCAGTGCTCATCCCCAATTCGGGGCTAGCACAGATACGCAGTATTTT.

This clonotype was seen ten or more times. The chain is built from TRBV4-3 and TRBJ1-4; D uncertain. Germline V lookup: CDR1 LGHNA, CDR2 YSLEER. The CDR3 is 12 amino acids. V was trimmed by 0 bases and J by 10 bases, leaving 6 bases between them. In nucleotides, the CDR3 is TGCGCCAGCAGCCAAGACCACGCAAAACTGTTTTTT. Translation gives CASSQDHAKLFF.

The sample holds many counts of this clonotype. The chain carries TRBV29-1 and TRBJ2-4; TRBD1 agrees at 11 bases. This CDR3 contains 14 residues. From germline, CDR1 is SQVTM and CDR2 ANQGSEA. V was pared by 5 bases and J by 5 bases, with 5 bases of the junction left unmatched. CDR3 region: CSVSDRGLENIQYF. The DNA for the CDR3 is TGCAGCGTTTCGGACAGGGGGCTGGAAAACATTCAGTACTTC.

This clonotype was counted at least ten times. The chain's CDR3 is CASSPQDMLNTGELFF. DNA of the CDR3: TGTGCCAGCTCACCGCAGGACATGCTGAACACCGGGGAGCTGTTTTTT. This chain joins TRBV18 and TRBJ2-2; weak D call: TRBD1 (5 bases). The CDR3 has 16 residues. Germline CDR1 KGHSH, CDR2 LQKENI. Between the trimmed V and J ends, which lost 3 bases and 1 base, there was a span of 12 bases.

This clonotype was detected many times. The chain recombines TRBV5-4 with TRBJ2-1; no clear D. Germline CDR1 and CDR2: SGHNT and YYREEE (reference sequence). V lost 2 bases to trimming and J lost 5 bases, with 8 bases between them. The CDR3 has 13 residues. The chain's CDR3 is CASSLPSDNEQFF. As DNA, the CDR3 is TGTGCCAGCAGCTTACCTAGTGACAATGAGCAGTTCTTC.

This clonotype has ten or more counts. The chain links TRBV6-1 to TRBJ1-5; perhaps TRBD1 as D (6 bases). The V end was cut by 2 bases, the J end by 6 bases, with 11 bases between. The CDR3 loop spans 14 amino acids. The germline V gene encodes CDR1 MNHNS and CDR2 SASEGT. The CDR3 DNA follows: TGTGCCAGCAGTGAACAGGGAGGGGGTCAGCCCCAGCATTTT. Protein: CASSEQGGGQPQHF.

This clonotype has a count of ten or more. This sequence joins TRBV5-1 and TRBJ2-7; 7 nucleotides agree with TRBD2. Germline lookup yields CDR1 SGHRS and CDR2 YFSETQ. V shed 4 bases, J shed 6 bases, and the junction held 4 bases outside the gene matches. The CDR3 extends over 12 amino acids. The CDR3 protein is CASSLGGAEQYF. The CDR3 bases are TGCGCCAGCAGCCTGGGAGGGGCCGAGCAGTACTTC.

This clonotype was recorded only once. The V gene is TRBV6-1, the J gene TRBJ2-1, with 10 bases matching TRBD1. Per the germline V gene, CDR1 is MNHNS and CDR2 is SASEGT. Trimming cost V 6 bases and J 7 bases; bases outside gene matches: 9. The CDR3 sequence is 15 residues long. As DNA, the CDR3 is TGTGCCAGCAGGGGAGACGGGACAGGGGATAATGAGCAGTTCTTC. It is translated as CASRGDGTGDNEQFF.

The chain combines TRBV7-6 with TRBJ1-6, with 7 bases aligning to TRBD1. Germline V gene sequence: CDR1 SGHVS, CDR2 FNYEAQ. The CDR3 has 15 amino acids. Unmatched junction bases numbered 11, after V lost 5 bases and J lost 10 bases. CDR3 DNA: TGTGCCAGCAGCCGACAGGGAGGGTCCGAATCACCCCTCCACTTT. It codes for CASSRQGGSESPLHF. Variable domain in full (rest from reference TRBV7-6 and TRBJ1-6): GAGVSQSPRYKVTKRGQDVALRCDPISGHVSLYWYRQALGQGPEFLTYFNYEAQQDKSGLPNDRFSAERPEGSISTLTIQRTEQRDSAMYRCASSRQGGSESPLHFGNGTRLTVT.

The table lists this clonotype with many counts. The chain is built from TRBV7-2 and TRBJ1-1; TRBD1 aligns across 8 bases. Trimming cost V 6 bases and J 6 bases; bases outside gene matches: 12. The CDR3 consists of 15 residues. CDR1 is SGHTA, CDR2 FQGNSA, per germline. CDR3 region: CASSQLGQGGAEAFF. The CDR3 region has the DNA TGTGCCAGCAGTCAGTTAGGACAGGGTGGAGCTGAAGCTTTCTTT.

In its sample, this clonotype was seen many times. V gene TRBV5-1 combines with J gene TRBJ1-6; D is unclear. This CDR3 region has 15 residues. V lost 7 bases to trimming and J lost 0 bases, with 11 bases between them. Germline V CDR1 and CDR2: SGHRS, YFSETQ. The chain's CDR3 is CASRWASSYNSPLHF. As DNA, the CDR3 is TGCGCCAGCCGTTGGGCGAGCTCCTATAATTCACCCCTCCACTTT.

This clonotype was seen ten or more times. The V call is TRBV7-2, the J call TRBJ2-1; tentative D call: TRBD2 (6 bases). The CDR3 has 15 amino acids. The germline V and J ends were trimmed by 2 bases and 4 bases, with 12 bases remaining between them. The V gene's germline CDR1 is SGHTA and CDR2 FQGNSA. This chain's CDR3 is CASSLRGGEYNEQFF. For the CDR3, the DNA is TGTGCCAGCAGCTTACGGGGCGGGGAATACAATGAGCAGTTCTTC.

This clonotype was observed once. This sequence may be a read error, since a much larger clone differs from it by one base. This chain connects TRBV7-2 to TRBJ2-3; perhaps TRBD2 as D (6 bases). The CDR3 has 13 residues. Germline V lookup: CDR1 SGHTA, CDR2 FQGNSA. The CDR3 DNA follows: TGTGCCAGCAGCTTAGAACTAGCTGATAAGCAGTATTTT. It translates to CASSLELADKQYF.

This clonotype was recorded many times. This sequence joins TRBV12-3 or TRBV12-4 and TRBJ2-3; D is uncertain. The CDR3 consists of 12 residues. V dropped 3 bases and J dropped 7 bases, with 8 bases sitting between them. CDR3 sequence reads: CASSLPPNTQYF. For the CDR3, the DNA is TGTGCCAGCAGTTTGCCCCCAAATACGCAGTATTTT.

This clonotype was seen many times. V gene TRBV4-1 combines with J gene TRBJ2-3, with a weak D call TRBD2 (5 bases). This CDR3 is 15 amino acids long. Trimming cost V 2 bases and J 4 bases, with 13 bases left between them. Germline V lookup: CDR1 MGHRA, CDR2 YSYEKL. This chain's CDR3 is CASSQTQLVPDTQYF. CDR3 bases: TGCGCCAGCAGCCAAACCCAACTAGTCCCAGATACGCAGTATTTT.

This clonotype was counted at least ten times. This chain links TRBV4-3 with TRBJ2-2, with 9 bases lining up with TRBD1. The CDR3 loop spans 18 amino acids. The trim removed 0 bases at V and 1 base at J, leaving 6 bases unmatched. CDR1 LGHNA and CDR2 YSLEER come from the germline V gene. For the CDR3, the DNA is TGCGCCAGCAGCCAAGAAAGGAACAGGGGGCGGAACACCGGGGAGCTGTTTTTT. Residues: CASSQERNRGRNTGELFF.

For this clonotype: With a much larger clone just one base away, this may be a read error. The CDR3 DNA reads TGCGCCAGAAGCCACGGGACCGCCGCGCGGGGGGATTCACCCCTCCACTTT. It translates to CARSHGTAARGDSPLHF. The rearrangement uses TRBV4-1 and TRBJ1-6; D might be TRBD1 (5 bases). The germline CDR1 and CDR2 sequences are MGHRA and YSYEKL. The CDR3 runs 17 residues.

This clonotype has a count of ten or more. The chain links TRBV27 to TRBJ2-7; 7 nucleotides align to TRBD2. This CDR3 has 12 amino acids. Germline-derived CDR1 and CDR2 are MNHEY and SMNVEV (reference sequence). V lost 7 bases to trimming and J lost 4 bases; unmatched junction nucleotides: 4. The DNA of the CDR3 is TGTGCCAGCACTTCGCGGGGGTACGAGCAGTACTTC. Its protein is CASTSRGYEQYF.